Listed below are T cell receptor beta chains from one sample, sequenced in a study of blood T cell repertoires in COVID-19. Method: immunoSEQ multiplex PCR; TCRdb's copy keeps in-frame clones and lacks some. This sample has over 45,000 clones, with roughly 80% found just once. Sequencing was performed on peripheral blood. These receptors were obtained from a woman aged 55 to 70 with acute or convalescent COVID-19. CDR3s include the opening cysteine and the closing phenylalanine or tryptophan. The D gene is left open where the match is weak. Clone sizes are given selectively: once, few, many, or a class where the clone is expanded.

j_call: TRBJ2-1
clone_size: NA
d_call: TRBD2
v_call: TRBV5-8
cdr3_aa: CASSLVKTSGRGNEQFF
cdr3_nt: TGTGCCAGCAGCTTGGTTAAGACTAGCGGGAGAGGTAATGAGCAGTTCTTC

j_call: TRBJ2-7
clone_size: NA
d_call: NA
v_call: TRBV6-5
cdr3_aa: CASSYSTGTYEQYF
cdr3_nt: TGTGCCAGCAGTTACTCGACAGGTACCTACGAGCAGTACTTC

j_call: TRBJ1-1
clone_size: few
d_call: NA
v_call: TRBV19
cdr3_aa: CASSIFSSEAFF
cdr3_nt: TGTGCCAGTAGTATATTTAGCAGTGAAGCTTTCTTT

j_call: TRBJ2-7
clone_size: medium-sized
d_call: NA
v_call: TRBV19
cdr3_aa: CASSMYSGSYEQYF
cdr3_nt: TGTGCCAGTAGTATGTATAGCGGATCCTACGAGCAGTACTTC

j_call: TRBJ2-1
clone_size: NA
d_call: NA
v_call: TRBV5-1
cdr3_aa: CASSLALRAGLDEQFF
cdr3_nt: TGCGCCAGCAGCTTGGCCCTGAGGGCAGGTTTGGATGAGCAGTTCTTC

j_call: TRBJ1-2
clone_size: NA
d_call: NA
v_call: TRBV4-2
cdr3_aa: CASSPGRDALGYGYTF
cdr3_nt: TGTGCCAGCAGCCCAGGGAGGGATGCTCTGGGTTATGGCTACACCTTC

j_call: TRBJ2-1
clone_size: NA
d_call: TRBD2
v_call: TRBV7-3
cdr3_aa: CASSPGLAGIEQFF
cdr3_nt: TGTGCCAGCAGCCCCGGACTAGCGGGAATTGAGCAGTTCTTC

j_call: TRBJ1-2
clone_size: once
d_call: TRBD1
v_call: TRBV5-1
cdr3_aa: CASSTGQGGYTF
cdr3_nt: TGCGCCAGCAGCACGGGACAGGGCGGCTACACCTTC

j_call: TRBJ1-1
clone_size: NA
d_call: TRBD1
v_call: TRBV18
cdr3_aa: CASSPTTTYTGADTEAFF
cdr3_nt: TGTGCCAGCTCACCCACAACAACATATACAGGGGCCGACACTGAAGCTTTCTTT

j_call: TRBJ2-7
clone_size: NA
d_call: NA
v_call: TRBV19
cdr3_aa: CASSPIARSYEQYF
cdr3_nt: TGTGCCAGTAGCCCCATAGCGCGCTCCTACGAGCAGTACTTC

j_call: TRBJ2-7
clone_size: NA
d_call: TRBD1
v_call: TRBV30
cdr3_aa: CAWNTKTGGLREQYF
cdr3_nt: TGTGCCTGGAATACTAAGACAGGGGGTCTTCGCGAGCAGTACTTC

j_call: TRBJ1-5
clone_size: few
d_call: TRBD1
v_call: TRBV19
cdr3_aa: CAARAGQGPNQPQHF
cdr3_nt: TGTGCCGCTAGAGCCGGACAGGGGCCCAATCAGCCCCAGCATTTT

j_call: TRBJ2-5
clone_size: few
d_call: NA
v_call: TRBV6-6
cdr3_aa: CAISPAGETQYF
cdr3_nt: TGTGCCATCTCCCCAGCCGGGGAGACCCAGTACTTC

j_call: TRBJ2-7
clone_size: NA
d_call: NA
v_call: TRBV6-4
cdr3_aa: CASRRWVGYF
cdr3_nt: TGTGCCAGCAGGAGGTGGGTGGGGTACTTC

j_call: TRBJ2-3
clone_size: NA
d_call: TRBD2
v_call: TRBV19
cdr3_aa: CASSPKTSGTGYTQYF
cdr3_nt: TGTGCCAGTAGTCCGAAAACTAGCGGCACGGGTTATACGCAGTATTTT

j_call: TRBJ2-2
clone_size: NA
d_call: TRBD2
v_call: TRBV2
cdr3_aa: CASQRTSGSRNTGELFF
cdr3_nt: TGTGCCTCCCAACGGACTAGCGGGAGTCGGAACACCGGGGAGCTGTTTTTT

j_call: TRBJ2-6
clone_size: once
d_call: NA
v_call: TRBV18
cdr3_aa: CASSPRAAGLNSGANVLTF
cdr3_nt: TGTGCCAGCTCACCACGGGCGGCAGGGCTCAACTCTGGGGCCAACGTCCTGACTTTC

j_call: TRBJ2-7
clone_size: NA
d_call: NA
v_call: TRBV6-5
cdr3_aa: CASSYPQAGTYEQYF
cdr3_nt: TGTGCCAGCAGTTACCCTCAGGCAGGAACCTACGAGCAGTACTTC

j_call: TRBJ2-7
clone_size: NA
d_call: TRBD2
v_call: TRBV7-9
cdr3_aa: CASSLALGRGPYEQYF
cdr3_nt: TGTGCCAGCAGCTTAGCGCTAGGGAGGGGCCCCTACGAGCAGTACTTC

j_call: TRBJ2-2
clone_size: NA
d_call: TRBD1
v_call: TRBV27
cdr3_aa: CASTGQGVINTGELFF
cdr3_nt: TGTGCCAGCACTGGACAGGGGGTGATAAACACCGGGGAGCTGTTTTTT

j_call: TRBJ2-1
clone_size: NA
d_call: NA
v_call: TRBV11-1
cdr3_aa: CASSPGLRTNEQFF
cdr3_nt: TGTGCCAGCAGTCCGGGACTCAGGACCAATGAGCAGTTCTTC

j_call: TRBJ2-7
clone_size: few
d_call: TRBD1
v_call: TRBV6-6
cdr3_aa: CASSYGTGLYEQYF
cdr3_nt: TGTGCCAGCAGTTACGGGACAGGGTTGTACGAGCAGTACTTC

j_call: TRBJ1-2
clone_size: NA
d_call: NA
v_call: TRBV30
cdr3_aa: CAWSIPGIHGYTF
cdr3_nt: TGTGCCTGGAGTATACCAGGGATCCATGGCTACACCTTC

j_call: TRBJ1-3
clone_size: NA
d_call: TRBD1
v_call: TRBV2
cdr3_aa: CASSPGDRGRSGNTIYF
cdr3_nt: TGTGCCAGCAGTCCTGGGGACAGGGGTCGCTCTGGAAACACCATATATTTT

j_call: TRBJ1-4
clone_size: few
d_call: NA
v_call: TRBV5-6
cdr3_aa: CASSTSQGTKLFF
cdr3_nt: TGTGCCAGCAGCACTTCCCAGGGTACCAAACTGTTTTTT

j_call: TRBJ2-5
clone_size: NA
d_call: TRBD2
v_call: TRBV5-4
cdr3_aa: CASSGAPLAGGLGETQYF
cdr3_nt: TGTGCCAGCAGCGGTGCCCCCCTAGCGGGGGGGCTCGGGGAGACCCAGTACTTC

j_call: TRBJ1-6
clone_size: NA
d_call: NA
v_call: TRBV9
cdr3_aa: CASGGSNSPLHF
cdr3_nt: TGTGCCAGCGGAGGGTCAAATTCACCCCTCCACTTT

j_call: TRBJ2-5
clone_size: few
d_call: TRBD2
v_call: TRBV13
cdr3_aa: CASSSRGAASGGYQETQYF
cdr3_nt: TGTGCCAGCAGCTCCAGAGGGGCCGCTAGCGGGGGGTACCAAGAGACCCAGTACTTC

j_call: TRBJ1-5
clone_size: NA
d_call: NA
v_call: TRBV7-2
cdr3_aa: CASSPGTYSNQPQHF
cdr3_nt: TGTGCCAGCAGCCCAGGCACGTATAGCAATCAGCCCCAGCATTTT

j_call: TRBJ1-2
clone_size: NA
d_call: TRBD1
v_call: TRBV30
cdr3_aa: CAWRGQGADTLYGYTF
cdr3_nt: TGTGCCTGGAGGGGACAGGGGGCCGATACTCTCTATGGCTACACCTTC

j_call: TRBJ1-2
clone_size: NA
d_call: TRBD1
v_call: TRBV5-6
cdr3_aa: CASSLRGTGGIYGYTF
cdr3_nt: TGTGCCAGCAGCTTGAGAGGGACAGGGGGCATCTATGGCTACACCTTC

j_call: TRBJ2-3
clone_size: once
d_call: TRBD2
v_call: TRBV10-2
cdr3_aa: CASSPLTGGASTDTQYF
cdr3_nt: TGCGCCAGCAGTCCACTTACGGGGGGGGCGAGCACAGATACGCAGTATTTT

j_call: TRBJ2-5
clone_size: NA
d_call: TRBD2
v_call: TRBV5-1
cdr3_aa: CASSTSGNQETQYF
cdr3_nt: TGCGCCAGCAGCACTAGCGGGAATCAAGAGACCCAGTACTTC

j_call: TRBJ2-1
clone_size: NA
d_call: TRBD1
v_call: TRBV15
cdr3_aa: CATSRALDRGRNEQFF
cdr3_nt: TGTGCCACCAGCAGAGCCCTGGACAGGGGAAGGAATGAGCAGTTCTTC

j_call: TRBJ1-5
clone_size: NA
d_call: NA
v_call: TRBV2
cdr3_aa: CASSRTTGNQPQHF
cdr3_nt: TGTGCCAGCAGTCGAACGACAGGTAATCAGCCCCAGCATTTT

j_call: TRBJ1-2
clone_size: NA
d_call: TRBD1
v_call: TRBV24-1
cdr3_aa: CATSDPRQGWGYTF
cdr3_nt: TGTGCCACCAGTGACCCTAGACAGGGATGGGGCTACACCTTC

j_call: TRBJ1-5
clone_size: NA
d_call: TRBD1
v_call: TRBV5-1
cdr3_aa: CASSTGTGDYSNQPQHF
cdr3_nt: TGCGCCAGCAGTACCGGGACAGGGGATTATAGCAATCAGCCCCAGCATTTT

j_call: TRBJ1-6
clone_size: once
d_call: TRBD1
v_call: TRBV9
cdr3_aa: CASSVDLKTGVGSYNSPLHF
cdr3_nt: TGTGCCAGCAGCGTAGACCTCAAGACAGGGGTCGGCTCCTATAATTCACCCCTCCACTTT

j_call: TRBJ1-1
clone_size: NA
d_call: NA
v_call: TRBV19
cdr3_aa: CASTSPRGNTEAFF
cdr3_nt: TGTGCCAGTACCTCGCCGCGTGGGAACACTGAAGCTTTCTTT

j_call: TRBJ2-1
clone_size: once
d_call: NA
v_call: TRBV3-1/TRBV3-2
cdr3_aa: CASSQERLGSYNEQFF
cdr3_nt: TGTGCCAGCAGCCAAGAGAGACTAGGATCCTACAATGAGCAGTTCTTC

j_call: TRBJ1-1
clone_size: NA
d_call: NA
v_call: TRBV5-1
cdr3_aa: CASSPRGSANTEAFF
cdr3_nt: TGCGCCAGCAGCCCCCGCGGGTCGGCTAACACTGAAGCTTTCTTT

j_call: TRBJ1-1
clone_size: NA
d_call: TRBD1
v_call: TRBV29-1
cdr3_aa: CSVDTGVNTEAFF
cdr3_nt: TGCAGCGTTGACACAGGGGTGAACACTGAAGCTTTCTTT